This TCR beta chain originates from a study of T cell repertoires in cytomegalovirus infection. Overall study: Both a matching HLA type and CMV infection were indicated by public TCR beta signatures.

Study-wide findings and caveats: Based on cumulative public TCR beta family frequency, carriers of CMV plus the relevant HLA were identified. Ex vivo responses were dominated by HLA-C-restricted CMV-specific TCR beta clonotypes.

V was clipped by 2 bases and J by 6 bases; unmatched bases: 6. This CDR3 region has 15 residues. In regard to this clonotype: What it binds is unknown.

TCRdb reprocessed the reads with MiXCR, giving one entry per CDR3 protein. This table holds some 680,000 distinct CDR3 sequences, about a third found once. The sequence was obtained from a human donor in good health (CMV status not recorded). Some clones in this sample may be carry-over from other donors' samples. Sequencing was done on a sample of PBMCs. The chain carries TRBV12-3 or TRBV12-4 and TRBJ2-3; 9 bases fit TRBD1. CDR3 sequence reads: CASSLRGQGFDTQYF. The CDR3 bases are TGTGCCAGCAGTTTACGGGGACAGGGTTTCGATACGCAGTATTTT.